These 30 T cell receptor beta chains were sequenced from one sample in a study of CD8+CD57+ T cells in acquired aplastic anemia. Genomic DNA provided the template from which TCR beta VDJ and CDR3 profiles were obtained. TCRdb recomputed calls from the reads with MiXCR, one row per CDR3 protein. The table shows 180,000 or so distinct CDR3 sequences, with around half occurring only once. The authors sequenced patients whose flow cytometry had shown CD8+CD57+ cell expansion. The sample comprised sorted CD4+, CD8+, or CD8+CD57+ T cells (not recorded which) from PBMCs. The receptors originated from a human donor with aplastic anemia.

This clonotype was observed many times. The chain employs TRBV12-3 or TRBV12-4 and TRBJ2-3; D assignment may be TRBD1 or TRBD2 (5 bases each). Trimming cost V 3 bases and J 3 bases, with 10 bases left between them. This CDR3 is 14 amino acids long. Written as DNA, the CDR3 is TGTGCCAGCAGTTTGGGGGTGGGGACAGATACGCAGTATTTT. Encoded protein: CASSLGVGTDTQYF.

In its sample, this clonotype was seen many times. The chain is built from TRBV7-2 and TRBJ1-1; no clear D gene. Trimming pared 5 bases from V and 5 bases from J, leaving 12 bases between. The CDR3 spans 13 residues. Germline CDR1 and CDR2: SGHTA and FQGNSA. The CDR3 coding sequence is TGTGCCAGCAGCCCGCAGGTGGGGACTGAAGCTTTCTTT. Amino acid sequence: CASSPQVGTEAFF.

The rearrangement links TRBV7-8 to TRBJ1-5, with unresolved D. CDR3 length equals 13 residues. Germline V lookup: CDR1 SGHVS, CDR2 FQNEAQ. The V and J ends lost 4 bases and 4 bases respectively, with 8 bases between them. The CDR3 loop reads CASSSESNQPQHF. CDR3 nucleotides: TGTGCCAGCAGCTCTGAATCTAATCAGCCCCAGCATTTT.

The chain carries TRBV29-1 and TRBJ1-6; weak D call: TRBD1 (5 bases). The CDR3 has 14 residues. CDR1 is SQVTM and CDR2 is ANQGSEA in the germline V gene. V dropped 6 bases and J dropped 7 bases, with 16 bases sitting between them. CDR3 sequence (DNA): TGCAGCGTCTACGATCCAGGGACGAATTCACCCCTCCACTTT. This sequence encodes CSVYDPGTNSPLHF.

The chain is built from TRBV5-1 and TRBJ2-3, with D possibly matching TRBD2 (6 bases). The CDR3 loop spans 13 amino acids. Trimming removed 7 bases at V and 4 bases at J, with 13 bases between. CDR1 is SGHRS and CDR2 is YFSETQ in the germline V gene. The CDR3 DNA follows: TGCGCCAGCGGCGCTAGCGCTTCAGATACGCAGTATTTT. Translating it yields CASGASASDTQYF.

This clonotype appeared many times. The chain employs TRBV7-2 and TRBJ2-7; 8 nucleotides align to TRBD2. The ends lost 5 bases at V and 2 bases at J; junction bases unmatched: 8. Per germline, CDR1 SGHTA and CDR2 FQGNSA. This CDR3 region has 15 residues. Here the CDR3 reads CASSPLGGGPYEQYF. In DNA form, the CDR3 reads TGTGCCAGCAGCCCCCTCGGGGGGGGACCCTACGAGCAGTACTTC.

About this clonotype: This clone may be a read error of a much larger clone one base away. The V gene is TRBV12-3 or TRBV12-4, the J gene TRBJ1-2; the D is unclear. The CDR3 is 11 amino acids. The chain's CDR3 is CASNGLHGNTF. In nucleotides, the CDR3 is TGTGCCAGCAATGGGTTACATGGCAACACCTTC.

The V call is TRBV6-2 or TRBV6-3, the J call TRBJ1-1; D is unclear. The V end was cut by 8 bases, the J end by 2 bases, with 12 bases between. This CDR3 is 13 amino acids long. Germline assignment: CDR1 MNHEY and CDR2 SVGEGT. The CDR3 is CASGPLRNTEAFF. CDR3 nucleotide sequence: TGTGCCAGCGGTCCCCTCAGAAACACTGAAGCTTTCTTT.

The chain uses TRBV4-3 and TRBJ2-7; 8 bases fit TRBD2. CDR1 and CDR2 from the germline V gene are LGHNA and YSLEER. The V segment lost 1 base and the J segment 2 bases; nucleotides outside the gene matches: 10. The CDR3 consists of 17 residues. CDR3 in DNA: TGCGCCAGCAGCCAAGGGGTTCAAGCGGGGGTAGCCTACGAGCAGTACTTC. This translates into CASSQGVQAGVAYEQYF.

V gene TRBV25-1 combines with J gene TRBJ2-7; D is possibly TRBD2 (5 bases). V was shortened by 8 bases and J by 6 bases, with 20 bases between the two germline ends. Germline CDR1 is MGHDK and CDR2 is SYGVNS. The CDR3 has 14 amino acids. In DNA form, the CDR3 reads TGTGCCAGCCGAAGAGGGCAAATTGGGAGCGAGCAGTACTTC. Residues: CASRRGQIGSEQYF.

J is TRBJ2-7 and V is TRBV2; 12 nucleotides align to TRBD2. Per germline, CDR1 SNHLY and CDR2 FYNNEI. V dropped 5 bases and J dropped 5; count of bases not matched to a gene: 4. The CDR3 length is 14 residues. CDR3 nucleotide sequence: TGTGCCAGCAGTCAAAGGACTAGCGGGAACGAGCAGTACTTC. This translates into CASSQRTSGNEQYF. The entire variable domain, with the rest obtained from reference TRBV2 and TRBJ2-7, is as follows: EPEVTQTPSHQVTQMGQEVILRCVPISNHLYFYWYRQILGQKVEFLVSFYNNEISEKSEIFDDQFSVERPDGSNFTLKIRSTKLEDSAMYFCASSQRTSGNEQYFGPGTRLTVT.

The chain recombines TRBV2 with TRBJ2-7; TRBD1 agrees at 9 bases. The CDR3 length is 15 residues. Germline V gene data show CDR1 as SNHLY and CDR2 as FYNNEI. V lost 10 bases and J lost 1; bases outside the gene matches: 11. CDR3 protein: CATSSTGGISYEQYF. The CDR3 nucleotides read TGTGCCACCTCCTCGACAGGGGGGATTTCCTACGAGCAGTACTTC.

This clonotype was observed a handful of times. The gene calls are TRBV7-9 and TRBJ2-1, with no clear D. The ends were cut back, 8 bases at V and 12 bases at J, with 17 bases in the middle. There are 12 residues in the CDR3. Germline-derived CDR1 and CDR2 are SEHNR and FQNEAQ (reference sequence). In nucleotides, the CDR3 is TGTGCCAGCCGTGCCTTGTGGCCAGGGCAGTTCTTC. This translates into CASRALWPGQFF. The full variable domain, its missing parts supplied by reference TRBV7-9 and TRBJ2-1, is DTGVSQNPRHKITKRGQNVTFRCDPISEHNRLYWYRQTLGQGPEFLTYFQNEAQLEKSRLLSDRFSAERPKGSFSTLEIQRTEQGDSAMYLCASRALWPGQFFGPGTRLTVL.

This clonotype was observed at least ten times. One end of the junction varies from germline; a read error may be responsible. This CDR3 reads CSARVSGNAEAFF. The DNA of the CDR3 is TGCAGTGCTAGAGTGTCAGGGAACGCTGAAGCTTTCTTT. The chain joins TRBV20-1 to TRBJ1-1; tentatively, D is TRBD1 (5 bases). CDR1 and CDR2 (germline): DFQATT, SNEGSKA (reference sequence). This CDR3 is built from 13 residues.

The chain couples TRBV7-9 to TRBJ2-2; D is uncertain. V lost 6 bases to trimming and J lost 6 bases, with 8 bases between them. CDR3 size: 12 residues. Germline V gene data show CDR1 as SEHNR and CDR2 as FQNEAQ (reference sequence). The CDR3 here is CASRYSSGELFF. In DNA form, the CDR3 reads TGTGCCAGCAGGTATAGCTCCGGGGAGCTGTTTTTT.

This clonotype was seen at least ten times. This chain connects TRBV5-5 to TRBJ1-4; TRBD1 matches 8 bases. Germline lookup yields CDR1 SGHKS and CDR2 YYEKEE (reference sequence). The CDR3 is 15 residues long. The J segment lost 8 bases and the V segment lost 1 base, leaving 7 bases of the junction unmatched. The CDR3 is CASSLSYGQGEKLFF. CDR3 DNA sequence: TGTGCCAGCAGCTTGAGTTATGGACAGGGCGAAAAACTGTTTTTT.

The rearrangement joins TRBV24-1 to TRBJ2-3; D call uncertain. Germline-derived CDR1 and CDR2 are KGHDR and SFDVKD. This CDR3 region has 12 residues. The V and J ends lost 4 bases and 8 bases respectively, with 9 bases between them. The CDR3 bases are TGTGCCACCAGTGACCGCCCGGGTACGCAGTATTTT. The encoded protein is CATSDRPGTQYF.

This chain links TRBV9 with TRBJ1-6; 9 bases map to TRBD1. After removal of 3 bases from V and 9 bases from J, the junction contained 7 bases not matched to a gene. Germline CDR1 reads SGDLS; CDR2 reads YYNGEE. CDR3 length equals 15 residues. Written as DNA, the CDR3 is TGTGCCAGCAGCGGGGGGGACAGGGCGGCTTCACCCCTCCACTTT. Protein sequence: CASSGGDRAASPLHF.

On this clonotype itself: This may be a read error, as it is one base from a much larger clone. Likely a read error: the CDR3 ends without its conserved phenylalanine or tryptophan. This sequence joins TRBV4-1 and TRBJ2-2; D is ambiguous. Looked up from germline, CDR1 is MGHRA and CDR2 is YSYEKL. V lost 0 bases and J 4 bases, leaving 12 bases between the germline ends. There are 16 residues in the CDR3. The CDR3 DNA reads TGCGCCAGCAGCCAAGATATGGCAGTCCTCACCGGGGAGCTGTTTTCT. As protein: CASSQDMAVLTGELFS.

This clonotype occurred many times. The chain carries TRBV7-9 and TRBJ2-5; 11 bases align to TRBD2. This CDR3 spans 19 amino acids. V trimming: 1 base; J trimming: 5 bases; junction bases outside the gene matches: 15. CDR1 and CDR2 (germline): SEHNR, FQNEAQ (reference sequence). The CDR3 nucleotides read TGTGCCAGCAGCTTAGGGCTCACGACTAGCGGGGTCAGTCGCGAGACCCAGTACTTC. Amino acid sequence: CASSLGLTTSGVSRETQYF.

With regard to this clonotype: A much larger clone sits a single nucleotide away, making a read error possible. The rearrangement joins TRBV6-2 or TRBV6-3 to TRBJ2-5; maybe TRBD1 (5 bases). Per germline, CDR1 MNHEY and CDR2 SVGEGT. The V and J ends lost 7 bases and 6 bases respectively, with 18 bases between them. The CDR3 totals 14 residues. CDR3 loop: CASIPGAGWQTQYF. The CDR3 coding sequence is TGTGCCAGCATCCCTGGGGCAGGATGGCAGACCCAGTACTTC.

This clonotype was seen many times. The J gene is TRBJ2-3, the V gene TRBV5-1, with 9 bases fitting TRBD2. The germline V gene has CDR1 SGHRS and CDR2 YFSETQ. CDR3 length equals 15 residues. V shed 4 bases and J 5 bases; nucleotides not matched to a gene: 8. In DNA form, the CDR3 reads TGCGCCAGCAGCCCTCCCGGACTAGCGAAAGATACGCAGTATTTT. It encodes CASSPPGLAKDTQYF.

This chain connects TRBV7-9 to TRBJ1-1; no clear D. This CDR3 has 14 amino acids. The V gene lost 4 bases and the J gene lost 3 bases, with 12 bases spanning the gap. Germline V lookup: CDR1 SEHNR, CDR2 FQNEAQ (reference sequence). As DNA, the CDR3 is TGTGCCAGCAGCTCCCTCAACGTTGACACTGAAGCTTTCTTT. Protein sequence: CASSSLNVDTEAFF.

The chain links TRBV7-6 to TRBJ2-2; tentative D call: TRBD2 (5 bases). V was shortened by 3 bases and J by 5 bases, with 16 bases between the two germline ends. The CDR3 spans 16 residues. In germline, CDR1 is SGHVS, CDR2 FNYEAQ. CDR3 bases: TGTGCCAGCAGCTTCCCGCGACTACCGCGGACCGGGGAGCTGTTTTTT. The encoded protein is CASSFPRLPRTGELFF.

This clonotype was found once. Likely a read error: the CDR3 ends without its conserved phenylalanine or tryptophan. V gene TRBV7-9 combines with J gene TRBJ1-1; D is ambiguous. The CDR3 runs to 12 residues. Germline assignment: CDR1 SEHNR and CDR2 FQNEAQ (reference sequence). CDR3 bases: TGTGCAAGCAGCTTCCAGAACACTGAAGCTTTCTCT. Translation gives CASSFQNTEAFS.

The rearrangement links TRBV10-3 to TRBJ1-5, with D perhaps TRBD1 (5 bases). This CDR3 comprises 16 residues. V gave up 0 bases and J gave up 5 bases, with 14 bases separating them. Germline assignment: CDR1 ENHRY and CDR2 SYGVKD. The CDR3 DNA sequence: TGTGCCATCAGTGAGTCGACTGGACTAGGGGATCAGCCCCAGCATTTT. Its translation is CAISESTGLGDQPQHF.

The sample holds a few counts of this clonotype. A much larger clone sits a single nucleotide away, making a read error possible. The rearrangement links TRBV20-1 to TRBJ1-5, with 10 bases matching TRBD1. The CDR3 sequence is 15 residues long. Per the germline V gene, CDR1 is DFQATT and CDR2 is SNEGSKA (reference sequence). The CDR3 sequence is CSARDRGYSNQPQRF. For the CDR3, the DNA is TGCAGTGCCAGGGACAGGGGATATAGCAATCAGCCCCAGCGTTTT.

The V and J genes are TRBV19 and TRBJ1-1; no clear D gene. Trimming removed 6 bases at V and 0 bases at J, with 8 bases between. The CDR3 totals 13 residues. The germline gives CDR1 LNHDA, CDR2 SQIVND (reference sequence). The CDR3 DNA reads TGTGCCAGTAGGATGTTCATGAACACTGAAGCTTTCTTT. It is translated as CASRMFMNTEAFF.

The sample holds many counts of this clonotype. This chain uses TRBV5-4 with TRBJ1-2; D call uncertain. CDR1 SGHNT and CDR2 YYREEE come from the germline V gene (reference sequence). The CDR3 spans 11 residues. Trimming cost V 4 bases and J 4 bases, with 5 bases left between them. The DNA of the CDR3 is TGTGCCAGCAGCGACGGCTATGGCTACACCTTC. Amino acids: CASSDGYGYTF.

The chain couples TRBV12-5 to TRBJ1-5; D uncertain. Germline CDR1 reads LGHNT; CDR2 reads FRNRAP. The CDR3 covers 14 residues. Trimming took 2 bases from V and 3 from J, leaving 8 bases between them. Here the CDR3 reads CASGLSSVNQPQHF. CDR3 sequence (DNA): TGTGCTAGTGGTTTGTCCTCAGTCAATCAGCCCCAGCATTTT.